The clone carrying this TCR beta chain was seen repeatedly, ten times or more. TCRdb re-derived calls from the RT-PCR reads in MiXCR, one entry per CDR3 protein. The sample gives hundreds of thousands of distinct CDR3 sequences, approximately 15% of which show up once; 3.6% is in the top ten. CDR3 length: 15 amino acids. The V gene end was trimmed by 4 bases and the J gene end by 4 bases; junction bases not matched to a gene: 6. The germline V gene has CDR1 SGHTA and CDR2 FQGTGA. The receptor was derived from a female donor in good health, serving as a healthy control. The sample taken for sequencing was memory CD4+ T cells from blood. The J gene is TRBJ2-2, the V gene TRBV7-3, with 7 bases fitting TRBD1. The CDR3 reads CASSSDRFRTGELFF. CDR3 DNA: TGTGCCAGCAGCTCGGACAGGTTTCGCACCGGGGAGCTGTTTTTT.